These 30 T cell receptor beta chains share one sample of origin, sequenced in a study of ipilimumab plus nivolumab after autologous stem cell transplantation. The protocol was immunoSEQ multiplex PCR, while the TCRdb copy is restricted to in-frame clones and leaves out a portion. The table shows roughly 12,000 clones, with more than 60% occurring only once. This material consisted of PBMCs, taken in a trial of ipilimumab plus nivolumab as post-transplant consolidation. These receptors all come from a male donor with multiple myeloma.

This chain joins TRBV29-1 and TRBJ1-4, with TRBD1 as a possible D gene (5 bases). With 7 bases removed from V and 7 bases from J, the gap between germline ends came to 19 bases. This CDR3 is built from 14 residues. Germline-derived CDR1 and CDR2 are SQVTM and ANQGSEA. CDR3 residues: CSAFGSHQGEKLFF. DNA for the CDR3: TGCAGCGCGTTTGGCAGCCACCAGGGTGAAAAACTGTTTTTT.

This chain joins TRBV7-9 and TRBJ2-1; no firm D call. Per germline, CDR1 SEHNR and CDR2 FQNEAQ (reference sequence). The CDR3 spans 12 residues. V shed 7 bases and J shed 3 bases, with 7 bases lying between them. The CDR3 spells CASTLGYNEQFF. CDR3 in DNA: TGTGCCAGCACCTTGGGCTACAATGAGCAGTTCTTC.

This sequence joins TRBV25-1 and TRBJ1-5, with a possible D match to TRBD1 (5 bases). Deletions cut 2 bases from V and 4 bases from J, with 9 bases between. Germline lookup yields CDR1 MGHDK and CDR2 SYGVNS. The CDR3 spans 14 residues. The CDR3, as DNA: TGTGCCAGCAGTGAACGGGGCGCAAATCAGCCCCAGCATTTT. It yields the protein CASSERGANQPQHF. The full variable domain, completed using reference TRBV25-1 and TRBJ1-5, is EADIYQTPRYLVIGTGKKITLECSQTMGHDKMYWYQQDPGMELHLIHYSYGVNSTEKGDLSSESTVSRIRTEHFPLTLESARPSHTSQYLCASSERGANQPQHFGDGTRLSIL.

The J gene is TRBJ2-3, the V gene TRBV28; D possibly corresponds to TRBD2 (6 bases). Trimming pared 7 bases from V and 4 bases from J, leaving 12 bases between. Looked up from germline, CDR1 is MDHEN and CDR2 is SYDVKM. This CDR3 contains 13 residues. CDR3 DNA sequence: TGTGCCAGCACCCCCGGGAGCCCAGATACGCAGTATTTT. Its translation: CASTPGSPDTQYF.

This clone appeared once. The genes are TRBV6-6 and TRBJ1-1, with D tentatively TRBD1 (6 bases). Germline-derived CDR1 and CDR2 are MNHNY and SVGAGI (reference sequence). The CDR3 has 16 residues. Trimming left V 2 bases short and J 4 bases short, with 17 bases between. CDR3 coding DNA: TGTGCCAGCAGTTACCCAACAGGGTTAAGAGGCACTGAAGCTTTCTTT. This gives the protein CASSYPTGLRGTEAFF.

A few counts support this clone. This sequence joins TRBV6-5 and TRBJ1-5, with D possibly TRBD1 on 5 matching bases. Germline V gives CDR1 MNHEY, CDR2 SVGAGI. This CDR3 has 11 residues. The V end was cut by 7 bases, the J end by 11 bases, with 12 bases between. In DNA, the CDR3 is TGTGCCAGCACCCTGGAGGGGTCCCAGCATTTT. This gives the protein CASTLEGSQHF.

This clone has more than one count but fewer than ten. V gene TRBV29-1 combines with J gene TRBJ1-2, with TRBD1 identical over 7 bases. The germline gives CDR1 SQVTM, CDR2 ANQGSEA. The CDR3 loop spans 12 amino acids. The junction had 4 bases not matched to a gene; V was cut back by 5 bases and J by 4 bases. The CDR3 DNA follows: TGCAGCGTTAACCGACAGGGCTATGGCTACACCTTC. This encodes CSVNRQGYGYTF.

CDR3 coding DNA: TGTGCCAGCTCCCGAACACCTGGGGACGAGCAGTTCTTC. Amino acids: CASSRTPGDEQFF. The rearrangement links TRBV2 to TRBJ2-1; D assignment may be TRBD1 or TRBD2 (5 bases each). Deletions cut 8 bases from V and 10 bases from J, with 18 bases between. CDR1 and CDR2 (germline): SNHLY, FYNNEI. This CDR3 is built from 13 residues.

The chain employs TRBV11-1 and TRBJ1-2; unclear D gene. V lost 3 bases and J lost 3, with 14 bases in between. The CDR3 has 15 amino acids. Per germline, CDR1 SGHAT and CDR2 FQDESV (reference sequence). The CDR3 spells CASSFTRAGDYGYTF. CDR3 nucleotides: TGTGCCAGCAGCTTTACGAGGGCCGGGGACTATGGCTACACCTTC.

The V call is TRBV5-1, the J call TRBJ2-7; TRBD2 is a possible D gene (5 bases). The CDR3 spans 14 residues. Germline lookup yields CDR1 SGHRS and CDR2 YFSETQ. The V gene lost 4 bases and the J gene lost 2 bases, with 13 bases spanning the gap. Written as DNA, the CDR3 is TGCGCCAGCAGCCCGCGGGCCGGGACCTACGAGCAGTACTTC. Protein product: CASSPRAGTYEQYF.

This clone has more than one count but fewer than ten. The V gene is TRBV5-5, the J gene TRBJ2-5; either TRBD1 or TRBD2 may fit D (6 bases each). Germline loops: CDR1 SGHKS, CDR2 YYEKEE (reference sequence). CDR3 length equals 16 residues. The V and J ends lost 1 base and 5 bases respectively, with 18 bases between them. The CDR3 region has the DNA TGTGCCAGCAGCTTGTTCTCCAGGGGAGGAGGGGAGACCCAGTACTTC. This sequence encodes CASSLFSRGGGETQYF.

The chain uses TRBV9 and TRBJ1-2; no firm D call. In germline, CDR1 is SGDLS, CDR2 YYNGEE. The CDR3 has 14 residues. V gave up 4 bases and J gave up 4 bases, with 14 bases separating them. CDR3 region: CASSSVTGFYGYTF. The CDR3 nucleotides read TGTGCCAGCAGCTCAGTCACCGGGTTCTATGGCTACACCTTC.

This rearrangement joins TRBV4-1 to TRBJ1-2; D may be TRBD1 (5 bases). The V and J ends lost 0 bases and 4 bases respectively, with 12 bases between them. Germline loops: CDR1 MGHRA, CDR2 YSYEKL. The CDR3 totals 15 residues. In DNA, the CDR3 is TGCGCCAGCAGCCAAGATACGGGACGGGTCTATGGCTACACCTTC. Translated, it gives CASSQDTGRVYGYTF.

The chain is built from TRBV5-4 and TRBJ2-7; 7 bases are a match to TRBD1. CDR3 length: 13 amino acids. Germline CDR1 reads SGHNT; CDR2 reads YYREEE (reference sequence). J lost 1 base, V lost 4 bases, and 2 bases had no gene match. The CDR3 loop is CASSKGQSYEQYF. The CDR3 region has the DNA TGTGCCAGCAGCAAGGGACAGTCCTACGAGCAGTACTTC.

This sequence joins TRBV6-6 and TRBJ1-5; perhaps TRBD1 as D (5 bases). Trimming took off 0 bases at V and 5 bases at J, with 11 bases between the two ends. Germline CDR1 and CDR2: MNHNY and SVGAGI (reference sequence). This CDR3 is 15 amino acids long. DNA for the CDR3: TGTGCCAGCAGTTACTCATTAGGGGACTATCAGCCCCAGCATTTT. Protein product: CASSYSLGDYQPQHF.

Turning to this clone: The same CDR3 arises from other DNA sequences in this sample as well. The chain carries TRBV30 and TRBJ1-2, with D maybe TRBD1 (6 bases). Germline-derived CDR1 and CDR2 are GTSNPN and SVGIG (reference sequence). With 8 bases removed from V and 8 bases from J, the gap between germline ends came to 24 bases. The CDR3 covers 14 residues. The chain's CDR3 is CAGPAGPGAGGYTF. The CDR3 DNA is TGTGCCGGGCCCGCGGGCCCGGGGGCCGGGGGCTACACCTTC.

The chain is built from TRBV6-5 and TRBJ2-2; D gene unclear. The V end was cut by 8 bases, the J end by 6 bases, with 19 bases between. The germline V gene encodes CDR1 MNHEY and CDR2 SVGAGI. This CDR3 comprises 15 residues. In DNA form, the CDR3 reads TGTGCCAGCCGCCAACGGGCCCTGACCCCCGGGGAGCTGTTTTTT. Encoded protein: CASRQRALTPGELFF.

The rearrangement uses TRBV6-4 and TRBJ2-2; 8 positions match TRBD1. CDR1 is MRHNA, CDR2 SNTAGT, per germline. The CDR3 extends over 17 amino acids. V was clipped by 3 bases and J by 4 bases; unmatched bases: 10. The chain's CDR3 is CASSEEGETGVTGELFF. The CDR3 region has the DNA TGTGCCAGCAGTGAAGAAGGAGAGACAGGGGTCACCGGGGAGCTGTTTTTT.

The V and J genes are TRBV7-9 and TRBJ2-5; D is possibly TRBD1 or TRBD2 (6 bases each). V lost 5 bases and J lost 4, with 14 bases in between. The CDR3 is 14 residues long. CDR1 is SEHNR, CDR2 FQNEAQ, per germline (reference sequence). CDR3 in DNA: TGTGCCAGCAGCCCAAGAGAGGGGGGAGAGACCCAGTACTTC. Translation gives CASSPREGGETQYF.

This CDR3 reads CASSPRTSGGLGAKNIQYF. CDR3 nucleotide sequence: TGTGCCAGCTCACCCCGGACTAGCGGGGGGCTCGGAGCCAAAAACATTCAGTACTTC. The chain recombines TRBV18 with TRBJ2-4, with 14 bases identical to TRBD2. V shed 3 bases and J 0 bases; nucleotides not matched to a gene: 7. Germline CDR1 is KGHSH and CDR2 is LQKENI. This CDR3 is built from 19 residues.

The chain joins TRBV9 to TRBJ1-2; D gene unclear. CDR3 size: 14 residues. Trimming took 0 bases from V and 2 from J, leaving 8 bases between them. The V gene's germline CDR1 is SGDLS and CDR2 YYNGEE. The CDR3 reads CASSVASGNYGYTF. For the CDR3, the DNA is TGTGCCAGCAGCGTAGCATCGGGGAACTATGGCTACACCTTC.

V gene TRBV27 combines with J gene TRBJ1-6, with D unresolved. The CDR3 consists of 17 residues. Germline V gives CDR1 MNHEY, CDR2 SMNVEV (reference sequence). V was pared by 2 bases and J by 0 bases, with 11 bases between. The CDR3 protein is CASSLTQAFSYNSPLHF. CDR3 nucleotides: TGTGCCAGCAGTTTAACCCAGGCTTTCTCCTATAATTCACCCCTCCACTTT.

V gene TRBV9 combines with J gene TRBJ2-5; TRBD1 is a possible D gene (5 bases). This CDR3 has 17 residues. In germline, CDR1 is SGDLS, CDR2 YYNGEE. The germline V and J ends were trimmed by 0 bases and 2 bases, with 17 bases remaining between them. The CDR3 protein is CASSVGRTLNQQETQYF. The CDR3 DNA reads as TGTGCCAGCAGCGTAGGCAGGACACTGAACCAACAAGAGACCCAGTACTTC.

CDR3 in amino acids: CASTYLAMNTEAFF. The CDR3, as DNA: TGTGCCAGCACCTACTTGGCGATGAACACTGAAGCTTTCTTT. This sequence joins TRBV28 and TRBJ1-1; no definite D call. Germline V CDR1 and CDR2: MDHEN, SYDVKM. V was pared by 7 bases and J by 0 bases, with 12 bases between. The CDR3 runs 14 residues.

This rearrangement joins TRBV18 to TRBJ2-7; D is possibly TRBD2 (5 bases). Germline V gene lookup returns CDR1 KGHSH and CDR2 LQKENI. Trimming took 2 bases from V and 6 from J, leaving 11 bases between them. This CDR3 has 13 amino acids. CDR3 sequence reads: CASSPAEGFEQYF. CDR3 nucleotide sequence: TGTGCCAGCTCACCAGCCGAGGGATTCGAGCAGTACTTC.

The sample holds a few counts of this clone. The gene calls are TRBV6-1 and TRBJ2-2, with TRBD2 as a possible D gene (5 bases). V was shortened by 6 bases and J by 0 bases, with 8 bases between the two germline ends. Germline values: CDR1 MNHNS, CDR2 SASEGT. The CDR3 is made up of 14 amino acids. CDR3 residues: CASSDGANTGELFF. The CDR3 DNA reads as TGTGCCAGCAGCGACGGGGCGAACACCGGGGAGCTGTTTTTT.

This clone occurred a few times. The chain couples TRBV29-1 to TRBJ2-7; unclear D gene. Germline values: CDR1 SQVTM, CDR2 ANQGSEA. V gave up 3 bases and J gave up 4 bases, with 10 bases separating them. The CDR3 has 12 amino acids. CDR3 protein: CSVELRSYEQYF. CDR3 coding DNA: TGCAGCGTTGAGCTAAGATCTTACGAGCAGTACTTC.

In the case of this clone: Relative to the germline gene, one junction end is altered; a read error may explain this. The DNA for the CDR3 is TGTGCTAGCAGCTCCTCACTAGCGGGGGCGAACACCGGGGAGCTGTTTTTT. Its protein is CASSSSLAGANTGELFF. This chain uses TRBV7-7 with TRBJ2-2, with 11 bases that match TRBD2. The CDR3 length is 17 residues. CDR1 is SSHAT and CDR2 is FNYEAQ in the germline V gene (reference sequence).

The CDR3 is CASSSYRTKRANTGELFF. Here the CDR3 DNA reads TGCGCCAGCAGCTCGTATAGGACGAAACGGGCGAACACCGGGGAGCTGTTTTTT. The chain has TRBV5-1 and TRBJ2-2, with D uncertain. V was pared by 3 bases and J by 0 bases, with 18 bases between. The CDR3 contains 18 residues. Per the germline V gene, CDR1 is SGHRS and CDR2 is YFSETQ.

The gene calls are TRBV14 and TRBJ2-5; TRBD1 might be the D (5 bases). Germline V gene lookup returns CDR1 SGHDN and CDR2 FVKESK. This CDR3 spans 14 amino acids. Trimming stripped 3 bases from V and 5 bases from J, with 13 bases between. CDR3 DNA sequence: TGTGCCAGCAGCCACCCCGGCAGGGTGGAGACCCAGTACTTC. Protein product: CASSHPGRVETQYF.